This T cell receptor (beta chain) stems from a study of spatial heterogeneity in lung cancer. Findings and caveats of the study: Mutation tallies in tumors tracked expanded intratumoral alpha and beta TCR counts.

This clonotype is deemed medium-sized. Its antigen remains unknown. The junction does not match germline at one end; this may be a read error. This beta chain slipped into a library made for alpha chains as a stray read, so its size is not meaningful. Noted time point: sample taken at primary tumor resection. TCRdb called the 5' RACE reads again in MiXCR, with one record for every CDR3 protein. The sample carries 4,400 or so distinct CDR3 sequences, around 12% recorded once. The TCR comes from a male donor with early-stage non-small cell lung cancer. The sample here was lung tumor tissue, taken at surgery.

CDR3 protein: CASSPPRGLAGSHEQYF. CDR3 bases: TGTGCCAGCAGCCCCCCCCGGGGACTAGCGGGCTCCCACGAGCAGTACTTC. This rearrangement joins TRBV7-2 to TRBJ2-7; 12 bases align to TRBD2. Germline V gives CDR1 SGHTA, CDR2 FQGNSA. The CDR3 contains 17 residues.